A single TCR beta chain is shown here with its context. The data stem from a study of blood T cells in healthy people across ages. Together with a sample-barcoded 5' primer, a J-beta primer mix was included in a second PCR lasting roughly 7 to 11 cycles. A tag from a template-switch adaptor with 12 random nucleotides marked each cDNA molecule. A single record per CDR3 protein comes from TCRdb applying MiXCR to the 5' RACE reads. The sample has about 1.4 million distinct CDR3 sequences; around 59% are singletons. Germline CDR1 MNHEY, CDR2 SVGAGI. The CDR3 covers 13 residues. The chain joins TRBV6-5 to TRBJ2-5; D is unresolved. TRBJ2-7 explains the end of the DNA better; the J call may be wrong. This receptor was taken from a man in his late teens or twenties in good health. Source material: blood. DNA of the CDR3: TGTGCCAGCAGTTACTCGATAGGAGACGAGCAGTACTTC. It specifies CASSYSIGDEQYF.